These T cell receptor beta chains were read from a single sample in a study of blood T cells in healthy people across ages. Each CDR3 protein is one row after TCRdb ran MiXCR on the 5' RACE reads. The table lists 850,000 to 1,100,000 distinct CDR3 sequences, approximately 38% of them singletons. The sample was blood. The receptors derive from a man aged 18 to 29 in good health. CDR3s include the opening cysteine and the closing phenylalanine or tryptophan. A D gene is named only where the DNA matches it firmly. Only part of the rows carry a size: once, few, many, or a class if the clone is expanded.

D gene | clone size | J gene | V gene | CDR3 protein | CDR3 DNA
- | few | TRBJ2-7 | TRBV27 | CASSHFSYNEQYF | TGTGCCAGCAGCCATTTCTCCTACAATGAGCAGTACTTC
TRBD1 | many | TRBJ2-1 | TRBV5-1 | CASSFGQAYNEQFF | TGCGCCAGCAGCTTTGGACAGGCCTACAATGAGCAGTTCTTC
- | few | TRBJ1-1 | TRBV20-1 | CSASPYREMNTEAFF | TGCAGTGCTAGTCCCTACAGGGAGATGAACACTGAAGCTTTCTTT
- | - | TRBJ2-1 | TRBV2 | CATQLGPRNEQFF | TGTGCCACCCAATTGGGACCGAGGAATGAGCAGTTCTTC
TRBD1 | few | TRBJ1-2 | TRBV12-3/TRBV12-4 | CASSPWTGRDSGYTF | TGTGCCAGCAGCCCTTGGACAGGTCGGGACTCAGGCTACACCTTC
TRBD1 | - | TRBJ2-1 | TRBV28 | CASIDRAEETQFF | TGTGCCAGCATCGACAGGGCTGAAGAGACCCAGTTCTTC
TRBD1 | few | TRBJ1-2 | TRBV14 | CASSRQGKGGYTF | TGTGCCAGCAGCCGACAGGGGAAGGGGGGCTACACCTTC
- | few | TRBJ2-1 | TRBV13 | CASSPTRQIQNEQFF | TGTGCCAGCAGCCCAACCCGGCAGATTCAGAATGAGCAGTTCTTC
- | - | TRBJ1-5 | TRBV4-1 | CASSQVPTGLNQPQHF | TGCGCCAGCAGCCAAGTACCCACAGGGCTCAATCAGCCCCAGCATTTT
- | - | TRBJ1-5 | TRBV5-6 | CASSLAVGGSNQPQHF | TGTGCCAGCAGCTTGGCCGTTGGGGGCTCCAATCAGCCCCAGCATTTT
TRBD2 | - | TRBJ2-5 | TRBV12-3/TRBV12-4 | CASSKTSGGETQYF | TGTGCCAGCAGCAAGACTAGCGGGGGTGAGACCCAGTACTTC
TRBD2 | - | TRBJ2-7 | TRBV25-1 | CASSDSSGSKGGYNEQYF | TGTGCCAGCAGTGATAGTAGCGGGAGCAAGGGAGGCTACAATGAGCAGTACTTC
- | - | TRBJ2-3 | TRBV21-1 | CASNPSSTDTQYF | TGTGCCAGCAACCCTTCATCCACAGATACGCAGTATTTT
TRBD2 | many | TRBJ2-7 | TRBV20-1 | CSAPPGLGSPSAYNEQYF | TGCAGTGCCCCTCCGGGACTAGGAAGCCCTTCTGCCTACAATGAGCAGTACTTC
- | few | TRBJ2-3 | TRBV5-5 | CASSLSPTARDTQYF | TGTGCCAGCAGCTTGTCGCCCACCGCCCGGGATACGCAGTATTTT
TRBD1 | few | TRBJ1-5 | TRBV6-2/TRBV6-3 | CASSGTAINQPQHF | TGTGCCAGCAGTGGGACAGCAATCAATCAGCCCCAGCATTTT
- | once | TRBJ1-5 | TRBV12-3/TRBV12-4 | CASSWGENQPQHF | TGTGCCAGCAGTTGGGGCGAAAATCAGCCCCAGCATTTT
- | - | TRBJ2-7 | TRBV12-3/TRBV12-4 | CASSSGISYERYF | TGTGCCAGCTCCTCCGGGATCTCCTACGAGCGGTACTTC
- | few | TRBJ2-7 | TRBV28 | CASSLGEGREQYF | TGTGCCAGCAGTTTAGGTGAAGGGCGGGAGCAGTACTTC
- | - | TRBJ1-2 | TRBV11-2 | CASSLDSGSYYGYTF | TGTGCCAGCAGCTTAGATTCGGGGAGTTACTATGGCTACACCTTC
TRBD2 | - | TRBJ2-1 | TRBV20-1 | CSANLAGGAYNEQFF | TGCAGTGCTAACTTAGCGGGGGGAGCCTACAATGAGCAGTTCTTC
- | - | TRBJ1-2 | TRBV7-2 | CASSLGRDIYGYTF | TGTGCCAGCAGCTTGGGTAGGGACATCTATGGCTACACCTTC
- | - | TRBJ2-7 | TRBV4-1 | CASSHGPAQAYEQYF | TGCGCCAGCAGCCACGGACCGGCCCAGGCGTACGAGCAGTACTTC
- | - | TRBJ1-6 | TRBV7-9 | CASSLVSNNSPLHF | TGTGCCAGCAGCTTAGTTTCCAATAATTCACCCCTCCACTTT
TRBD1 | few | TRBJ1-1 | TRBV6-5 | CASKSTGGSGAFF | TGTGCCAGCAAGAGTACAGGGGGCTCGGGAGCTTTCTTT
TRBD1 | many | TRBJ2-3 | TRBV20-1 | CSAPGQGMADTQYF | TGCAGTGCGCCAGGACAGGGGATGGCAGATACGCAGTATTTT
- | many | TRBJ1-5 | TRBV7-2 | CASSPTGPNQPQHF | TGCGCCAGCAGCCCGACAGGCCCCAATCAGCCCCAGCATTTT
TRBD1 | - | TRBJ1-2 | TRBV6-5 | CASSYTRDRGFRGYGYTF | TGTGCCAGCAGTTACACCCGGGACAGGGGGTTCCGAGGCTATGGCTACACCTTC
- | few | TRBJ1-2 | TRBV9 | CASSVKPRDTYYGYTF | TGTGCCAGCAGCGTAAAGCCACGGGACACCTACTATGGCTACACCTTC
- | - | TRBJ2-4 | TRBV28 | CASSDRQNLAKNIQYF | TGTGCCAGCAGTGACAGGCAGAACCTAGCCAAAAACATTCAGTACTTC
TRBD2 | few | TRBJ2-7 | TRBV2 | CASGTTYTYEQYF | TGTGCCAGTGGGACTACCTATACCTACGAGCAGTACTTC
- | once | TRBJ1-4 | TRBV25-1 | CASSADFRTFF | TGTGCCAGCAGTGCGGACTTCCGGACGTTTTTT
TRBD2 | few | TRBJ2-1 | TRBV7-9 | CASSFLIAGGAQGNEQFF | TGTGCCAGCAGCTTCCTTATAGCGGGGGGGGCCCAGGGCAATGAGCAGTTCTTC
- | few | TRBJ1-2 | TRBV29-1 | CSVEGGRSNYGYTF | TGCAGCGTTGAGGGTGGTCGGTCTAACTATGGCTACACCTTC
- | many | TRBJ2-3 | TRBV11-1 | CASSLPPGEDTQYF | TGTGCCAGCAGCTTACCCCCGGGTGAAGATACGCAGTATTTT
- | - | TRBJ2-1 | TRBV2 | CASEPREGESYNDQFF | TGTGCCAGCGAACCTCGAGAAGGGGAGTCCTACAATGATCAGTTCTTC
- | - | TRBJ1-2 | TRBV18 | CASSPIDGKNYGYTF | TGTGCCAGCTCACCAATCGACGGGAAGAACTATGGCTACACCTTC